A selection of T cell receptor beta chains follows, all from one sample in a study of shared clonotypes between healthy human individuals. Data came from immunoSEQ multiplex PCR; TCRdb stores just in-frame clones and leaves some out. The data contain 2 million to 2.5 million clones, over 85% of them singletons. Sequenced material: naive CD4+ T cells from PBMCs. These receptors were obtained from a man aged 18 to 29 in good health. Some clones in this sample may be carry-over from other donors' samples. CDR3s include the opening cysteine and the closing phenylalanine or tryptophan. D genes are given only for firm matches. The size entry is marked missing in some rows and otherwise reads once, few, many or a size class.

>.|TRBV7-2|TRBJ2-1|.
CASSQLVRDEQFF
TGTGCCAGCAGCCAGCTGGTTCGGGATGAGCAGTTCTTC
>.|TRBV5-4|TRBJ1-2|.
CASSFMGAGYGYTF
TGTGCCAGCAGCTTCATGGGGGCGGGCTATGGCTACACCTTC
>.|TRBV6-5|TRBJ1-1|.
CASSYRGGYTEAFF
TGTGCCAGCAGTTACAGGGGAGGGTACACTGAAGCTTTCTTT
>.|TRBV21-1|TRBJ2-5|.
CASSKKHWRTSGRREETQYF
TGTGCCAGCAGCAAAAAACATTGGCGGACTAGCGGGAGACGGGAAGAGACCCAGTACTTC
>.|TRBV2|TRBJ2-2|.
CASKENTGELFF
TGTGCCAGCAAGGAGAACACCGGGGAGCTGTTTTTT
>TRBD1|TRBV5-8|TRBJ2-7|.
CASSYGDRAHEQYF
TGTGCCAGCAGCTACGGAGACAGGGCCCACGAGCAGTACTTC
>.|TRBV7-2|TRBJ1-3|.
CASSVQGAGSGNTIYF
TGTGCCAGCAGCGTCCAGGGAGCGGGCTCTGGAAACACCATATATTTT
>TRBD1|TRBV7-9|TRBJ1-2|.
CASSFGEGAPYGYTF
TGTGCCAGCAGCTTCGGGGAGGGGGCGCCCTATGGCTACACCTTC
>TRBD2|TRBV11-2|TRBJ2-1|.
CASSLLAGVTDEQFF
TGTGCCAGCAGCTTACTAGCGGGAGTTACCGATGAGCAGTTCTTC
>TRBD1|TRBV6-5|TRBJ2-7|.
CASRENRGGHEQYF
TGTGCCAGCAGGGAGAACAGGGGTGGACACGAGCAGTACTTC
>.|TRBV13|TRBJ1-2|.
CASSPAGDGYTF
TGTGCCAGCAGCCCAGCCGGAGATGGCTACACCTTC
>.|TRBV30|TRBJ2-7|once
CAWSVHQQYF
TGTGCCTGGAGTGTACACCAGCAGTACTTC
>TRBD2|TRBV5-1|TRBJ2-3|once
CASSPGLAGITDTQYF
TGCGCCAGCAGCCCCGGACTAGCGGGCATCACAGATACGCAGTATTTT
>TRBD1|TRBV19|TRBJ2-7|.
CASSTRDRAESYF
TGTGCCAGTAGTACCAGGGACAGGGCAGAATCGTACTTC
>.|TRBV28|TRBJ1-4|.
CASSLRGMDEKLFF
TGTGCCAGCAGTTTAAGGGGGATGGATGAAAAACTGTTTTTT
>TRBD2|TRBV6-6|TRBJ2-3|once
CASSYSGLGSTDTQYF
TGTGCCAGCAGTTACTCCGGACTAGGAAGCACAGATACGCAGTATTTT
>TRBD2|TRBV2|TRBJ2-1|.
CASKLAVFNEQFF
TGTGCCAGCAAACTAGCGGTCTTTAATGAGCAGTTCTTC
>.|TRBV5-1|TRBJ2-7|.
CASSLAASGPLDEQYF
TGCGCCAGCAGCTTGGCGGCCTCAGGGCCTCTGGACGAGCAGTACTTC
>TRBD1|TRBV6-1|TRBJ2-7|.
CAGRDRGSYEQYF
TGTGCCGGCCGGGACAGAGGTTCCTACGAGCAGTACTTC
>.|TRBV6-6|TRBJ2-1|once
CASIPGGTHNEQFF
TGTGCCAGCATCCCGGGCGGGACCCACAATGAGCAGTTCTTC
>TRBD2|TRBV11-2|TRBJ2-4|.
CASSLVASGRQNIQYF
TGTGCCAGCAGCTTAGTGGCTAGCGGGAGACAAAACATTCAGTACTTC
>.|TRBV18|TRBJ1-2|.
CASSPPGREGGYTF
TGTGCCAGCTCCCCCCCGGGGAGGGAAGGAGGCTACACCTTC
>.|TRBV5-1|TRBJ2-5|once
CASSLVLSADGETQYF
TGCGCCAGCAGCTTGGTTTTATCGGCAGACGGGGAGACCCAGTACTTC
>.|TRBV19|TRBJ1-5|.
CASSRGTLSGNQPQHF
TGTGCCAGTAGTAGAGGAACCCTATCTGGCAATCAGCCCCAGCATTTT
>.|TRBV5-1|TRBJ2-6|.
CASTPIWALSSGANVLTF
TGCGCCAGCACCCCCATATGGGCCCTTAGCTCTGGGGCCAACGTCCTGACTTTC
>.|TRBV5-4|TRBJ2-6|.
CASSRGGAGGANVLTF
TGTGCCAGCAGCCGTGGGGGGGCTGGTGGGGCCAACGTCCTGACTTTC
>.|TRBV28|TRBJ2-2|.
CASSLTTANTGELFF
TGTGCCAGCAGTTTAACAACAGCGAACACCGGGGAGCTGTTTTTT
>.|TRBV9|TRBJ2-1|.
CASSVTSGNYNEQFF
TGTGCCAGCAGCGTAACAAGCGGAAACTACAATGAGCAGTTCTTC
>TRBD1|TRBV5-1|TRBJ2-5|.
CASSWDRVTQETQYF
TGCGCCAGCAGCTGGGACAGGGTCACCCAAGAGACCCAGTACTTC
>TRBD2|TRBV10-3|TRBJ2-1|.
CAISGTSGRAIEQFF
TGTGCCATCAGCGGGACTAGCGGGAGGGCCATTGAGCAGTTCTTC
>.|TRBV18|TRBJ2-3|.
CASSPFRDAVPDTQYF
TGTGCCAGCTCACCATTTCGGGACGCCGTGCCAGATACGCAGTATTTT
>.|TRBV5-1|TRBJ1-1|.
CASSLGHADVLSTEAFF
TGCGCCAGCAGCCTAGGACACGCGGACGTGTTGAGCACTGAAGCTTTCTTT
>TRBD1|TRBV9|TRBJ2-2|.
CASSADRKITGELFF
TGTGCCAGCAGCGCGGACAGGAAAATAACCGGGGAGCTGTTTTTT
>.|TRBV5-1|TRBJ1-1|few
CASSFHDDTEAFF
TGCGCCAGCAGCTTCCATGACGACACTGAAGCTTTCTTT
>TRBD2|TRBV28|TRBJ2-1|.
CASSSRLAASYNEQFF
TGTGCCAGCAGTTCCCGACTAGCGGCCTCCTACAATGAGCAGTTCTTC
>.|TRBV6-1|TRBJ1-2|.
CAGGGKYGYTF
TGTGCCGGTGGCGGGAAATATGGCTACACCTTC
>TRBD2|TRBV5-1|TRBJ2-2|.
CASSPAGTSVTGELFF
TGCGCCAGCAGCCCAGCCGGGACTAGCGTCACCGGGGAGCTGTTTTTT
>.|TRBV2|TRBJ2-5|once
CASKLENQETQYF
TGTGCCAGCAAGCTAGAGAACCAAGAGACCCAGTACTTC
>.|TRBV4-1|TRBJ2-6|.
CASSPGPSGANVLTF
TGCGCCAGCAGCCCCGGACCCTCTGGGGCCAACGTCCTGACTTTC
>.|TRBV28|TRBJ1-1|.
CASSLFPGDLNTEAFF
TGTGCCAGCAGTTTATTTCCAGGGGACCTGAACACTGAAGCTTTCTTT
>TRBD2|TRBV29-1|TRBJ2-7|.
CSVLPTGGRREGSYEQYF
TGCAGCGTTCTTCCAACCGGGGGTAGGCGGGAGGGGTCCTACGAGCAGTACTTC
>.|TRBV28|TRBJ2-5|.
CASSFWGRKSQETQYF
TGTGCCAGCAGTTTCTGGGGACGCAAATCACAAGAGACCCAGTACTTC
>TRBD2|TRBV5-1|TRBJ2-3|.
CASSLLAGTSTQYF
TGCGCCAGCAGCTTGCTAGCGGGAACTTCTACGCAGTATTTT
>.|TRBV27|TRBJ2-5|.
CASSPPGETQYF
TGTGCCAGCAGTCCTCCGGGAGAGACCCAGTACTTC
>TRBD1|TRBV6-6|TRBJ1-5|.
CASSQGGFNQPQHF
TGTGCCAGCTCACAGGGGGGGTTCAATCAGCCCCAGCATTTT
>TRBD2|TRBV5-1|TRBJ2-1|.
CASSLFTAGGPNEQFF
TGCGCCAGCAGCTTGTTTACAGCGGGAGGCCCCAATGAGCAGTTCTTC
>TRBD1|TRBV19|TRBJ1-1|.
CASSIGQAGTEAFF
TGTGCCAGTAGTATCGGACAGGCGGGGACTGAAGCTTTCTTT
>TRBD1|TRBV15|TRBJ2-7|.
CATSRVIWGDRGSEQYF
TGTGCCACCAGCAGAGTTATTTGGGGGGACAGGGGGTCCGAGCAGTACTTC
>.|TRBV5-1|TRBJ2-2|.
CASSLYPGKNTGELFF
TGCGCCAGCAGCTTGTATCCGGGGAAGAACACCGGGGAGCTGTTTTTT
>TRBD1|TRBV4-2|TRBJ2-2|.
CASSPDRAVTGELFF
TGTGCCAGCAGCCCCGACAGGGCGGTAACCGGGGAGCTGTTTTTT
>TRBD2|TRBV11-2|TRBJ2-5|.
CASSYRQSSGREGTQYF
TGTGCCAGCAGCTACCGACAATCAAGCGGGAGGGAAGGGACCCAGTACTTC